This T cell receptor beta chain was identified during a study of brain T cells in children with intractable seizures. Surgery cases with the highest brain T cell transcript signatures were chosen for sequencing. Patients received at least one anti-epileptic drug before surgery. V lost 0 bases to trimming and J lost 2 bases; unmatched junction nucleotides: 9. CDR1 and CDR2 from the germline V gene are SGHTA and FQGNSA. This CDR3 region has 18 residues. Profiling relied on immunoSEQ multiplex PCR, and the TCRdb table lists in-frame clones only, not all of them. The sample carries tens of thousands of clones, approximately 94% recorded once.

This TCR came from a boy between 10 and 17 years old with focal cortical dysplasia and intractable seizures. The sample in question was peripheral blood, obtained at surgery. The rearrangement uses TRBV7-2 and TRBJ2-1, with 8 bases aligning to TRBD1. The CDR3 region is CASSLAEDRVVAYNEQFF. The CDR3 DNA reads TGTGCCAGCAGCTTAGCGGAGGACAGGGTAGTCGCCTACAATGAGCAGTTCTTC.